This T cell receptor beta chain was sequenced during a study of T cells in Graves' hyperthyroidism and ophthalmopathy. Study overall: Peripheral blood was obtained at initial diagnosis, preceding any treatment.

Authors of the study amplified TCR beta CDR3 regions from RNA transcripts. First-round RT-PCR with HTBI primers amplified the TCR CDR3 region. Using its own MiXCR run on the multiplex PCR reads, TCRdb lists one record per CDR3 protein. The profile shows over 300,000 distinct CDR3 sequences, approximately 15% of them singletons. On this clonotype itself: Its antigen is as yet unknown.

This CDR3 is built from 12 residues. After removal of 3 bases from V and 7 bases from J, the junction contained 6 bases not matched to a gene. Germline-derived CDR1 and CDR2 are DFQATT and SNEGSKA (reference sequence). Uncontrolled infection, other autoimmune disease, pregnancy or lactation barred patients from enrollment. Around 10 ml fresh peripheral blood yielded the PBMCs. Study findings and constraints: Most thyroid clonotypes with frequency above 0.001 were detected in blood.

The chain uses TRBV20-1 and TRBJ2-7; 7 bases are a match to TRBD2. This clonotype originated in a woman in her fifties or sixties with Graves' hyperthyroidism. The specimen sequenced was blood. The CDR3 region has the DNA TGCAGTGCTAGCCCGGGAGCGGGAGAGCAGTACTTC. It codes for CSASPGAGEQYF.